The 23 T cell receptor beta chains below all came from one sample that was sequenced in a study of early T cells in non-severe SARS-CoV-2 infection. TCRdb fed the 5' RACE reads into MiXCR, producing one record per CDR3 protein. Of about 29,000 distinct CDR3 sequences listed, more than 4.5% were seen once; the top ten hold 10% to 13%. Material: whole blood. The receptors derive from an adult who was a healthcare worker with PCR-confirmed SARS-CoV-2 infection or an uninfected control (not recorded which).

This clonotype appeared a few times. The V and J genes are TRBV20-1 and TRBJ2-1, with 8 bases identical to TRBD1. Germline assignment: CDR1 DFQATT and CDR2 SNEGSKA (reference sequence). V shed 5 bases and J 7 bases; nucleotides not matched to a gene: 4. The CDR3 runs to 12 residues. The CDR3 nucleotides read TGCAGTGCTCGGACAGGGAGAAATGAGCAGTTCTTC. Residues: CSARTGRNEQFF.

This clonotype was recorded at least ten times. V and J are TRBV6-4 and TRBJ2-1, with 9 bases identical to TRBD2. Per germline, CDR1 MRHNA and CDR2 SNTAGT. The V segment lost 3 bases and the J segment 0 bases; nucleotides outside the gene matches: 0. The length of the CDR3 is 15 residues. The CDR3 nucleotides read TGTGCCAGCAGTGAAGCGGGGGGCTCCTACAATGAGCAGTTCTTC. Its protein is CASSEAGGSYNEQFF.

This clonotype has just a few counts. The chain combines TRBV6-6 with TRBJ1-2; TRBD1 aligns across 9 bases. The ends lost 6 bases at V and 8 bases at J; junction bases unmatched: 10. Per the germline V gene, CDR1 is MNHNY and CDR2 is SVGAGI (reference sequence). The CDR3 is 14 amino acids. The CDR3 DNA is TGTGCCAGCAGGACGGACAGGGGAAAGGGAGGCTACACCTTC. Protein product: CASRTDRGKGGYTF.

V and J are TRBV21-1 and TRBJ2-3; the tabulated D call, TRBD1, remains unverified against the DNA. TRBV21-1 is marked as a pseudogene. The CDR3 has 14 residues. CDR3 sequence (DNA): TGTGCCAGCAGCAAAGGGACAAGCACAGATACGCAGTATTTT. Translated: CASSKGTSTDTQYF.

This clonotype was counted many times. The chain uses TRBV6-1 and TRBJ1-2; D uncertain. The CDR3 has 13 residues. V lost 0 bases and J lost 5, with 7 bases in between. Germline CDR1 and CDR2: MNHNS and SASEGT. The CDR3: CASSEAGFYGYTF. The CDR3 coding sequence is TGTGCCAGCAGTGAAGCCGGGTTTTATGGCTACACCTTC.

This clonotype was counted between two and nine times. The chain is built from TRBV27 and TRBJ2-3; 12 nucleotides agree with TRBD2. The CDR3 contains 17 residues. Trimming removed 0 bases from V and 8 bases from J; junction bases left unmatched: 9. Germline-derived CDR1 and CDR2 are MNHEY and SMNVEV (reference sequence). This CDR3 reads CASSLSWLAGGDVTQYF. CDR3 nucleotide sequence: TGTGCCAGCAGTTTATCGTGGCTAGCGGGAGGGGATGTTACGCAGTATTTT.

This clonotype has a count of ten or more. The J gene is TRBJ1-1, the V gene TRBV29-1, with TRBD1 matching 7 bases. J gave up 3 bases and V 6 bases, and 10 bases lay outside the gene matches. The CDR3 covers 14 residues. Germline loops: CDR1 SQVTM, CDR2 ANQGSEA. The CDR3, as DNA: TGCAGCGTCTTTTTGGCCAGGGGGGACACTGAAGCTTTCTTT. The encoded protein is CSVFLARGDTEAFF. The variable domain in full, with the rest retrieved from reference TRBV29-1 and TRBJ1-1, is SAVISQKPSRDICQRGTSLTIQCQVDSQVTMMFWYRQQPGQSLTLIATANQGSEATYESGFVIDKFPISRPNLTFSTLTVSNMSPEDSSIYLCSVFLARGDTEAFFGQGTRLTVV.

This clonotype has a count of ten or more. V is TRBV6-1 and J is TRBJ2-7; D unclear. Between the trimmed V and J ends, which lost 3 bases and 0 bases, there was a span of 15 bases. In germline, CDR1 is MNHNS, CDR2 SASEGT. The CDR3 covers 16 residues. DNA of the CDR3: TGTGCCAGCAGTGATAGGCGGCAGAAGATCTCCTACGAGCAGTACTTC. This encodes CASSDRRQKISYEQYF.

This clonotype was detected only a few times. The rearrangement uses TRBV10-1 and TRBJ2-5, with D hard to call. The V gene lost 5 bases and the J gene lost 7 bases, with 14 bases spanning the gap. Germline V lookup: CDR1 WNHNN, CDR2 SYGVQD (reference sequence). The CDR3 is 13 residues long. The DNA of the CDR3 is TGCGCCAGCAGTCTCGACATCCGTGGGACCCAGTACTTC. It codes for CASSLDIRGTQYF.

At least ten counts were recorded for this clonotype. The chain has TRBV5-1 and TRBJ2-3; the match to TRBD1 covers 8 bases. V shed 1 base, J shed 4 bases, and the junction held 5 bases outside the gene matches. Germline CDR1 reads SGHRS; CDR2 reads YFSETQ. The CDR3 covers 15 residues. The CDR3 DNA follows: TGCGCCAGCAGCTTGACAGGGGGGCGCGCAGATACGCAGTATTTT. Encoded protein: CASSLTGGRADTQYF.

V is TRBV29-1 and J is TRBJ1-5; no definite D call. Per the germline V gene, CDR1 is SQVTM and CDR2 is ANQGSEA. The V end was cut by 6 bases, the J end by 0 bases, with 12 bases between. The CDR3 has 14 residues. CDR3 residues: CSVLDGYSNQPQHF. DNA of the CDR3: TGCAGCGTCCTGGACGGATATAGCAATCAGCCCCAGCATTTT.

Only a few counts were recorded for this clonotype. The genes are TRBV5-1 and TRBJ2-3; weak D call: TRBD2 (7 bases). This CDR3 spans 15 amino acids. V was shortened by 4 bases and J by 2 bases, with 14 bases between the two germline ends. The germline V gene encodes CDR1 SGHRS and CDR2 YFSETQ. The CDR3, as DNA: TGCGCCAGCAGCGGCGGGCGGGGGCCCACAGATACGCAGTATTTT. Translated: CASSGGRGPTDTQYF.

This clonotype was seen many times. The chain recombines TRBV27 with TRBJ1-1; D is unclear. The CDR3 covers 8 residues. Germline V gene lookup returns CDR1 MNHEY and CDR2 SMNVEV (reference sequence). V was trimmed by 11 bases and J by 8 bases, leaving 6 bases between them. This CDR3 is CAVVEAFF. The CDR3 bases are TGTGCCGTCGTAGAAGCTTTCTTT.

The chain has TRBV12-3 or TRBV12-4 and TRBJ2-3; perhaps TRBD2 as D (5 bases). The V and J ends lost 7 bases and 0 bases respectively, with 11 bases between them. The CDR3 length is 14 residues. In nucleotides, the CDR3 is TGTGCCAGCACCCGCGGGCTTAGCACAGATACGCAGTATTTT. This codes for CASTRGLSTDTQYF.

The chain links TRBV24-1 to TRBJ2-3, with 7 bases matching TRBD1. The CDR3 consists of 15 residues. CDR1 is KGHDR, CDR2 SFDVKD, per germline. Germline trimming cut 3 bases from V and 5 bases from J; bases unmatched to any gene: 7. CDR3 coding DNA: TGTGCCACCAGTGATCGCACAGGGGTGGGAGATACGCAGTATTTT. Amino acid sequence: CATSDRTGVGDTQYF.

This clonotype was observed many times. This chain joins TRBV10-3 and TRBJ2-2, with TRBD1 identical over 8 bases. Germline V CDR1 and CDR2: ENHRY, SYGVKD. With V trimmed by 6 bases and J by 7 bases, 7 bases remained unmatched. The CDR3 runs 14 residues. This CDR3 is CAIRAGTGRGELFF. Written as DNA, the CDR3 is TGTGCCATCAGAGCCGGGACAGGTCGCGGGGAGCTGTTTTTT.

V gene TRBV29-1 combines with J gene TRBJ2-1; TRBD2 is a possible D gene (6 bases). V lost 4 bases and J 0 bases, leaving 10 bases between the germline ends. Germline values: CDR1 SQVTM, CDR2 ANQGSEA. The CDR3 sequence is 14 residues long. CDR3 sequence reads: CSVVSGGSYNEQFF. For the CDR3, the DNA is TGCAGCGTTGTTAGCGGAGGCTCCTACAATGAGCAGTTCTTC.

The chain joins TRBV20-1 to TRBJ2-7; 7 bases are a match to TRBD2. CDR3 size: 13 residues. Germline V gene data show CDR1 as DFQATT and CDR2 as SNEGSKA (reference sequence). The V gene end was trimmed by 5 bases and the J gene end by 2 bases; junction bases not matched to a gene: 6. The CDR3 DNA is TGCAGTGCTGGGAGGGGCCAGGCCTACGAGCAGTACTTC. Amino acids: CSAGRGQAYEQYF.

This clonotype was observed many times. The rearrangement joins TRBV7-6 to TRBJ2-7; D gene uncertain. V was cut by 5 bases and J by 0 bases, with 14 bases left in between. Germline V gene sequence: CDR1 SGHVS, CDR2 FNYEAQ. The CDR3 runs to 15 residues. The CDR3: CASSPNGPSSYEQYF. The CDR3 nucleotides are TGTGCCAGCAGCCCTAACGGTCCCTCCTCCTACGAGCAGTACTTC.

This clonotype was observed a handful of times. The chain links TRBV3-1 to TRBJ2-3, with 12 bases that match TRBD2. V gave up 2 bases and J gave up 6 bases; unmatched junction bases: 6. Per the germline V gene, CDR1 is LGHDT and CDR2 is YNNKEL (reference sequence). This CDR3 has 16 amino acids. The CDR3 region has the DNA TGTGCCAGCAGCCAACCTAGCGGGAGGGCTAGGGATACGCAGTATTTT. Translation: CASSQPSGRARDTQYF.

The table lists this clonotype with many counts. The V gene is TRBV2, the J gene TRBJ1-2; D ambiguous. Germline-derived CDR1 and CDR2 are SNHLY and FYNNEI. The CDR3 runs 11 residues. For the CDR3, the DNA is TGTGCACAGAAACCTAACTATGGCTACACCTTC. It is translated as CAQKPNYGYTF. Complete variable domain (other parts from reference TRBV2 and TRBJ1-2): EPEVTQTPSHQVTQMGQEVILRCVPISNHLYFYWYRQILGQKVEFLVSFYNNEISEKSEIFDDQFSVERPDGSNFTLKIRSTKLEDSAMYFCAQKPNYGYTFGSGTRLTVV.

This chain uses TRBV9 with TRBJ2-1; either TRBD1 or TRBD2 may supply D (5 bases each). The CDR3 runs 14 residues. Trimming cost V 0 bases and J 8 bases, with 12 bases left between them. Germline lookup yields CDR1 SGDLS and CDR2 YYNGEE. CDR3 coding DNA: TGTGCCAGCAGCGTAGTGGACGGGACCGATGAGCAGTTCTTC. Its translation is CASSVVDGTDEQFF.

In this sample, this clonotype turned up a few times. An end of the junction does not agree with germline; a read error may underlie this. The rearrangement links TRBV7-6 to TRBJ2-5; D is possibly TRBD1 (6 bases). CDR3 size: 15 residues. Germline V gene data show CDR1 as SGHVS and CDR2 as FNYEAQ. The CDR3 sequence is CASNLGGQSQETQYF. CDR3 in DNA: TGTGCCAGCAACTTAGGAGGACAGAGTCAAGAGACCCAGTACTTC.